Below, 25 T cell receptor beta chains from the same sample are listed, as sequenced in a study of CD8 T cells in ankylosing spondylitis. TCRdb re-called the 5' RACE reads through MiXCR, storing one row per CDR3 protein. The sample lists about 160,000 distinct CDR3 sequences; around 16% were seen once. Sequencing input: blood, either unsorted or a sorted T cell fraction (not recorded which). Source of these receptors: a male donor with ankylosing spondylitis or in good health (not recorded which).

This clonotype was counted between two and nine times. The chain joins TRBV7-2 to TRBJ2-7; TRBD1 matches at 8 bases. Looked up from germline, CDR1 is SGHTA and CDR2 is FQGNSA. Losses at the gene ends were 3 bases for V and 3 bases for J; bases not matched to a gene: 4. The CDR3 extends over 14 amino acids. CDR3 DNA sequence: TGTGCCAGCAGCTTGGCAGGGGGCGGCTACGAGCAGTACTTC. Translating gives CASSLAGGGYEQYF.

This clonotype was counted many times. The chain carries TRBV7-8 and TRBJ2-6; no reliable D call. The CDR3 is 14 amino acids. The germline CDR1 and CDR2 sequences are SGHVS and FQNEAQ. V was trimmed by 2 bases and J by 2 bases, leaving 4 bases between them. In DNA, the CDR3 is TGTGCCAGCAGCTTATATACTGGGGCCAACGTCCTGACTTTC. Its translation: CASSLYTGANVLTF.

This clonotype was counted ten times or more. The chain employs TRBV20-1 and TRBJ1-5; D may be TRBD1 (6 bases). Germline CDR1 reads DFQATT; CDR2 reads SNEGSKA (reference sequence). The CDR3 has 14 residues. V lost 4 bases to trimming and J lost 6 bases, with 16 bases between them. This CDR3 reads CSAKPKQGTQPQHF. The CDR3 nucleotides read TGCAGTGCTAAACCCAAACAGGGAACTCAGCCCCAGCATTTT.

The chain uses TRBV19 and TRBJ2-2; 10 nucleotides agree with TRBD2. The CDR3 is 15 residues long. Germline values: CDR1 LNHDA, CDR2 SQIVND (reference sequence). V was clipped by 3 bases and J by 8 bases; unmatched bases: 6. CDR3 sequence: CASSIPLAGVGELFF. The CDR3 DNA is TGTGCCAGTAGTATCCCTCTAGCGGGAGTGGGGGAGCTGTTTTTT.

The gene calls are TRBV20-1 and TRBJ2-7; 7 bases align to TRBD1. CDR1 is DFQATT, CDR2 SNEGSKA, per germline (reference sequence). The trim removed 5 bases at V and 3 bases at J, leaving 13 bases unmatched. The CDR3 has 15 amino acids. This chain's CDR3 is CSALSEVTGDYEQYF. CDR3 sequence (DNA): TGCAGTGCTTTATCAGAGGTCACAGGGGACTACGAGCAGTACTTC.

This clonotype was observed many times. The V gene is TRBV5-1, the J gene TRBJ2-7; 7 bases are a match to TRBD2. There are 14 residues in the CDR3. V trimming: 4 bases; J trimming: 2 bases; junction bases outside the gene matches: 6. The V gene's germline CDR1 is SGHRS and CDR2 YFSETQ. The CDR3 DNA reads as TGCGCCAGCAGCAGTGGCGGGAGTACCTACGAGCAGTACTTC. It codes for CASSSGGSTYEQYF.

This rearrangement joins TRBV2 to TRBJ2-3, with 8 nucleotides matching TRBD2. Germline V gene sequence: CDR1 SNHLY, CDR2 FYNNEI. After removal of 6 bases from V and 1 base from J, the junction contained 3 bases not matched to a gene. The CDR3 covers 14 residues. The CDR3 DNA sequence: TGTGCCAGCAGCTCGGGACTAGGCACAGATACGCAGTATTTT. Translation gives CASSSGLGTDTQYF.

This clonotype was observed many times. The chain links TRBV4-2 to TRBJ2-2; D remains ambiguous. From germline, CDR1 is LGHNA and CDR2 YNFKEQ. V dropped 3 bases and J dropped 4 bases, with 9 bases sitting between them. This CDR3 is built from 14 residues. CDR3 loop: CASSQRWGTGELFF. The CDR3 nucleotides are TGTGCCAGCAGCCAGCGGTGGGGCACCGGGGAGCTGTTTTTT.

This chain links TRBV29-1 with TRBJ2-7; TRBD1 agrees at 10 bases. The CDR3 is made up of 13 amino acids. Trimming at V came to 6 bases and at J to 2 bases, leaving 4 bases not matched to a gene. Germline lookup yields CDR1 SQVTM and CDR2 ANQGSEA. The DNA of the CDR3 is TGCAGCGTCGCGGGACAGGGGACCTACGAGCAGTACTTC. Its translation: CSVAGQGTYEQYF.

This clonotype was seen a few times. The rearrangement links TRBV3-1 to TRBJ2-7; 7 positions match TRBD1. The CDR3 is 14 amino acids. After removal of 0 bases from V and 6 bases from J, the junction contained 5 bases not matched to a gene. Germline V CDR1 and CDR2: LGHDT, YNNKEL (reference sequence). The CDR3 sequence is CASSQDWTGREQYF. The CDR3 nucleotides read TGTGCCAGCAGCCAAGATTGGACAGGCCGCGAGCAGTACTTC.

The V and J genes are TRBV12-3 or TRBV12-4 and TRBJ1-5, with D unclear. V was clipped by 3 bases and J by 3 bases, with 3 bases between them. There are 12 residues in the CDR3. The CDR3 spells CASSFNNQPQHF. As DNA, the CDR3 is TGTGCCAGCAGTTTTAACAATCAGCCCCAGCATTTT.

This sequence joins TRBV6-1 and TRBJ2-7; 8 positions agree with TRBD1. The CDR3 has 15 amino acids. CDR1 MNHNS and CDR2 SASEGT come from the germline V gene. V dropped 6 bases and J dropped 0; count of bases not matched to a gene: 7. Here the CDR3 DNA reads TGTGCCAGCAGCAGGGACAGGCGCTACTCCTACGAGCAGTACTTC. Translation gives CASSRDRRYSYEQYF.

This clonotype turned up a few times. This chain joins TRBV5-1 and TRBJ2-5; no definite D call. The CDR3 is made up of 14 amino acids. The ends were cut back, 0 bases at V and 1 base at J, with 7 bases in the middle. Germline assignment: CDR1 SGHRS and CDR2 YFSETQ. The chain's CDR3 is CASSLAVSQETQYF. Written as DNA, the CDR3 is TGCGCCAGCAGCTTGGCTGTCAGCCAAGAGACCCAGTACTTC. Variable domain in full (rest from reference TRBV5-1 and TRBJ2-5): KAGVTQTPRYLIKTRGQQVTLSCSPISGHRSVSWYQQTPGQGLQFLFEYFSETQRNKGNFPGRFSGRQFSNSRSEMNVSTLELGDSALYLCASSLAVSQETQYFGPGTRLLVL.

The table lists this clonotype with many counts. The rearrangement uses TRBV2 and TRBJ1-5; no definite D call. Germline V gives CDR1 SNHLY, CDR2 FYNNEI. Trimming took 6 bases from V and 6 from J, leaving 12 bases between them. The CDR3 consists of 13 residues. This chain's CDR3 is CASSGGTVQPQHF. The CDR3 nucleotides are TGTGCCAGCAGCGGAGGAACCGTTCAGCCCCAGCATTTT.

The sample holds many counts of this clonotype. J is TRBJ1-5 and V is TRBV10-3; D gene ambiguous. Trimming took off 6 bases at V and 4 bases at J, with 7 bases between the two ends. The CDR3 consists of 12 residues. Germline lookup yields CDR1 ENHRY and CDR2 SYGVKD. CDR3: CAIRSRNQPQHF. For the CDR3, the DNA is TGTGCCATCAGATCGAGAAATCAGCCCCAGCATTTT.

This clonotype appeared a few times. The V gene is TRBV27, the J gene TRBJ2-5, with TRBD2 matching 9 bases. The CDR3 spans 14 residues. Unmatched junction bases numbered 5, after V lost 5 bases and J lost 4 bases. Germline assignment: CDR1 MNHEY and CDR2 SMNVEV (reference sequence). The CDR3 spells CASSHPGLAETQYF. The CDR3 DNA is TGTGCCAGCAGTCACCCGGGACTAGCAGAGACCCAGTACTTC.

This clonotype was found many times. This sequence joins TRBV20-1 and TRBJ2-2; D not certain. This CDR3 has 10 amino acids. Germline V gene data show CDR1 as DFQATT and CDR2 as SNEGSKA (reference sequence). The V and J ends lost 3 bases and 13 bases respectively, with 9 bases between them. For the CDR3, the DNA is TGCAGTGCTAGCGGAACGGGGCTGTTTTTT. Amino acid sequence: CSASGTGLFF.

The genes are TRBV27 and TRBJ2-2; D tentatively reads TRBD1 or TRBD2 (6 bases each). Germline assignment: CDR1 MNHEY and CDR2 SMNVEV (reference sequence). The V and J ends lost 11 bases and 0 bases respectively, with 10 bases between them. CDR3 length: 13 residues. The CDR3, as DNA: TGTGCCGGGGGGCGGGCGAACACCGGGGAGCTGTTTTTT. As protein: CAGGRANTGELFF.

In this sample, this clonotype turned up many times. No conserved phenylalanine or tryptophan is present at the end of the CDR3, so a read error is the likely explanation. The DNA is omitted, as the CDR3 cannot be located on it reliably, and the CDR3 follows TCRdb's listing. The rearrangement joins TRBV5-5 to TRBJ1-1. Termini included, the CDR3 measures 13 amino acids. Germline V lookup: CDR1 SGHKS, CDR2 YYEKEE (reference sequence). CDR3: CASNWWEGTEALL.

This clonotype appeared many times. This chain links TRBV6-5 with TRBJ1-1; TRBD1 might be the D (5 bases). CDR1 is MNHEY, CDR2 SVGAGI, per germline. Trimming left V 0 bases short and J 5 bases short, with 10 bases between. This CDR3 has 14 amino acids. The CDR3 region is CASSYSTRGTEAFF. In nucleotides, the CDR3 is TGTGCCAGCAGTTACTCCACTCGGGGGACTGAAGCTTTCTTT.

This clonotype was picked up many times. The rearrangement uses TRBV20-1 and TRBJ2-1, with D perhaps TRBD1 (5 bases). CDR1 DFQATT and CDR2 SNEGSKA come from the germline V gene (reference sequence). The CDR3 sequence is 15 residues long. V lost 2 bases and J 0 bases, leaving 11 bases between the germline ends. As DNA, the CDR3 is TGCAGTGCTAGACGTGGGGCTAGCTCCTACAATGAGCAGTTCTTC. Translating gives CSARRGASSYNEQFF.

V usage is TRBV23-1 and J usage is TRBJ2-2; 8 nucleotides line up with TRBD1. TRBV23-1 is filed as an ORF, its function uncertain. Germline trimming cut 2 bases from V and 2 bases from J; bases unmatched to any gene: 16. The CDR3 is 20 amino acids. The CDR3 loop is CASSQTTDRVDSDNTGELFF. Written as DNA, the CDR3 is TGCGCCAGCAGTCAAACTACGGACAGGGTGGATAGCGACAACACCGGGGAGCTGTTTTTT.

This clonotype showed up many times. The V and J genes are TRBV5-1 and TRBJ1-1; 7 nucleotides line up with TRBD1. The length of the CDR3 is 14 residues. Germline lookup yields CDR1 SGHRS and CDR2 YFSETQ. J was trimmed by 3 bases and V by 4 bases; bases with no gene match: 6. CDR3 region: CASSRTGTDTEAFF. CDR3 DNA: TGCGCCAGCAGCCGGACAGGAACGGACACTGAAGCTTTCTTT.

This clonotype was counted many times. The gene calls are TRBV5-1 and TRBJ2-6; perhaps TRBD1 as D (5 bases). The CDR3 has 15 amino acids. V shed 0 bases and J shed 2 bases, with 6 bases lying between them. Germline-derived CDR1 and CDR2 are SGHRS and YFSETQ. CDR3 region: CASSLGQPGANVLTF. The CDR3 coding sequence is TGCGCCAGCAGCTTGGGACAGCCTGGGGCCAACGTCCTGACTTTC. Full variable domain (outside the CDR3, taken from reference TRBV5-1 and TRBJ2-6): KAGVTQTPRYLIKTRGQQVTLSCSPISGHRSVSWYQQTPGQGLQFLFEYFSETQRNKGNFPGRFSGRQFSNSRSEMNVSTLELGDSALYLCASSLGQPGANVLTFGAGSRLTVL.

For this clonotype: Compared with germline, one end of the junction differs, possibly owing to a read error. The chain combines TRBV2 with TRBJ2-2, with 8 bases lining up with TRBD2. Germline values: CDR1 SNHLY, CDR2 FYNNEI. CDR3 length: 16 amino acids. In DNA, the CDR3 is TGTGTCAGCAGACCTGGACTAGCTACGAACACCGGGGAGCTGTTTTTT. It yields the protein CVSRPGLATNTGELFF.